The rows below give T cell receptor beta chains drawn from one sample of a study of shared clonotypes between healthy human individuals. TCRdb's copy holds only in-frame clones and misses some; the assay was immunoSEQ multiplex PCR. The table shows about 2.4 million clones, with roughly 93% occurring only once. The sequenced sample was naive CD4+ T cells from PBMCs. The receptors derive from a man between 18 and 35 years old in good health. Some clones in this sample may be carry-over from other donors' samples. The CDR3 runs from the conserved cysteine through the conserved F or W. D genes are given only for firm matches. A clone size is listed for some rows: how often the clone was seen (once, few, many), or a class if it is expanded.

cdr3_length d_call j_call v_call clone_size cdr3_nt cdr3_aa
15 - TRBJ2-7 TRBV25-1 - TGTGCCAGCAGTGCTGTGGGAACAGTTGCCTACGAGCAGTACTTC CASSAVGTVAYEQYF
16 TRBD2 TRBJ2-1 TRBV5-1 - TGCGCCAGCAGCTGGACGACTAGCGGGAGTTACAATGAGCAGTTCTTC CASSWTTSGSYNEQFF
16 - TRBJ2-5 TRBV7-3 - TGTGCCAGCAGCTTAATACCGGGGGGCAACGGTGAGACCCAGTACTTC CASSLIPGGNGETQYF
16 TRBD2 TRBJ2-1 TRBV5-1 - TGCGCCAGCAGCTTGGCTCCAGCGGGAGTTGACAATGAGCAGTTCTTC CASSLAPAGVDNEQFF
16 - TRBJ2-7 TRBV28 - TGTGCCAGCAGTTTATTTATGTCCGGGACTTCCTACGAGCAGTACTTC CASSLFMSGTSYEQYF
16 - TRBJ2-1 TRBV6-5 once TGTGCCAGCAGTTACTGGCGCGGACGGACCTACAATGAGCAGTTCTTC CASSYWRGRTYNEQFF
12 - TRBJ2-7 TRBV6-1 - TGTGCCAGCAGTGAATCAGTCTACGAGCAGTACTTC CASSESVYEQYF
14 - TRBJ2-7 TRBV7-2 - TGTGCCAGCAGCTTCGGGGCACCGCCCCTAGGGCAGTACTTC CASSFGAPPLGQYF
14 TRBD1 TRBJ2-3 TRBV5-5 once TGTGCCAGCAGCGCATGGGACAGGGCAGATACGCAGTATTTT CASSAWDRADTQYF
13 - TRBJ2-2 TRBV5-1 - TGCGCCAGCAGCATCGAGTCGGGCGGGGAGCTGTTTTTT CASSIESGGELFF
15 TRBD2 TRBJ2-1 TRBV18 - TGTGCCAGCTCACCAGGACTAGCGGATTACAATGAGCAGTTCTTC CASSPGLADYNEQFF
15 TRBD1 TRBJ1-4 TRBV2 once TGTGCCAGCAGTCTACGACAGGGTGAGATGGAAAAACTGTTTTTT CASSLRQGEMEKLFF
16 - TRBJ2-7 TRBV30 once TGTGCCTGGAGTTTTGGGGGGGGCAGGGTGAAAGACGAGCAGTACTTC CAWSFGGGRVKDEQYF
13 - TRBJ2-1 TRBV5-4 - TGTGCCAGCAGCCGGCTTAGTGCCAATGAGCAGTTCTTC CASSRLSANEQFF
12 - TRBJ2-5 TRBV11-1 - TGTGCCAGCAGCGCCCCAGAAGAGACCCAGTACTTC CASSAPEETQYF
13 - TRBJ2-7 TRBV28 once TGTGCCAGCAGTTTGACTTTACCCTACGAGCAGTACTTC CASSLTLPYEQYF
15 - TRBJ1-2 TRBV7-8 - TGTGCCAGCAGCTTAATGGGAGAACCTAACTATGGCTACACCTTC CASSLMGEPNYGYTF
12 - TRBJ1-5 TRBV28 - TGTGCCAGCAGTTTATTGAGACAGGCGAGGCATTTT CASSLLRQARHF
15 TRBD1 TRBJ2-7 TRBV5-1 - TGCGCCAGCAGCTTGGAGGGGGCGACCTGGGACGAGCAGTACTTC CASSLEGATWDEQYF
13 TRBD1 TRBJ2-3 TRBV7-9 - TGTGCCGCGACGGCAGGGGGCGTTGATACGCAGTATTTT CAATAGGVDTQYF
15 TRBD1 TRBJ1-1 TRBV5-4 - TGTGCCAGCAGCAACAAGGACAGGGGGCCCACTGAAGCTTTCTTT CASSNKDRGPTEAFF
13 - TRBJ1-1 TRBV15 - TGTGCCACCAGCAGAGATCAGGCCTCGGGAGCTTTCTTT CATSRDQASGAFF
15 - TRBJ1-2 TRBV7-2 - TGTGCCAGCAGCTTAGATACATCGTCAGTCTATGGCTACACCTTC CASSLDTSSVYGYTF
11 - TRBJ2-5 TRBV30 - TGTGCCTCCCGGGGTCAAGAGACCCAGTACTTC CASRGQETQYF
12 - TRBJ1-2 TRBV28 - TGTGCCAGCAGCGTGAAGATCTATGGCTACACCTTC CASSVKIYGYTF
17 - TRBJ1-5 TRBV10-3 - TGTGCCAGACCGACAGGACTTCCATTTTATAGCAATCAGCCCCAGCATTTT CARPTGLPFYSNQPQHF
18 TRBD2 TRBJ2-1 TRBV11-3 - TGTGCCAGCAGCTCCGATAGACTAGCGGGAGATTCCTACAATGAGCAGTTCTTC CASSSDRLAGDSYNEQFF
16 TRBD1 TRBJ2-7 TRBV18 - TGTGCCAGCTCACCACTTCCGACAGGGGGTGGGTACGAGCAGTACTTC CASSPLPTGGGYEQYF
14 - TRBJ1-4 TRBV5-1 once TGCGCCAGCAGCTTGGCCGGACAAAATGAAAAACTGTTTTTT CASSLAGQNEKLFF
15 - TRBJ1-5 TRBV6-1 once TGTGCCAGCAGTGAGCCGACCGCGACGGGGCAGCCCCAGCATTTT CASSEPTATGQPQHF
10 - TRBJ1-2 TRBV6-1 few TGTGCCAGCAGTGAGCCTGGCTACACCTTC CASSEPGYTF
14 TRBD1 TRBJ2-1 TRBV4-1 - TGCGCCAGCAGCCACCGAGACAGGGGCGATGAGCAGTTCTTC CASSHRDRGDEQFF
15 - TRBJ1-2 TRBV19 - TGTGCCAGTAGTATATTGGGCTCCAGGGCGTCTGGCTACACCTTC CASSILGSRASGYTF
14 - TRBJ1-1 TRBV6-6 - TGTGCCAGCAACGACAGACGATTGAACACTGAAGCTTTCTTT CASNDRRLNTEAFF
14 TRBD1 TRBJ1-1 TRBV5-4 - TGTGCCAGCAGCATGGGACAGATGAACACTGAAGCTTTCTTT CASSMGQMNTEAFF
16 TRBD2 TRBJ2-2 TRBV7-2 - TGTGCCAGCAGCAAAGGACTAGCGGGAGTTACCGGGGAGCTGTTTTTT CASSKGLAGVTGELFF
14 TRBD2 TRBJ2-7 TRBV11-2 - TGTGCCAGCAGCCCTATAGCGGGAGTCGACGAGCAGTACTTC CASSPIAGVDEQYF
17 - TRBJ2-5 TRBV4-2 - TGTGCCAGCAGCCAGGAGAGAACGGGGACTTTCCAAGAGACCCAGTACTTC CASSQERTGTFQETQYF
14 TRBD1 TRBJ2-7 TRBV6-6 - TGTGCCAGCAGTTACACGACAGGGGGCTACGAGCAGTACTTC CASSYTTGGYEQYF
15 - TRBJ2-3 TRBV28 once TGTGCCAGCAGTTTGGCGGGACTCGGCACAGATACGCAGTATTTT CASSLAGLGTDTQYF
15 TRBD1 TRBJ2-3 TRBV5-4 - TGTGCCAGCAGAGGGACAGGGGCCCAGGCGGATACGCAGTATTTT CASRGTGAQADTQYF
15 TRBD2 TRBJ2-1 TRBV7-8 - TGTGCCAGCAGACGACTAGCGGATCTCTACAATGAGCAGTTCTTC CASRRLADLYNEQFF
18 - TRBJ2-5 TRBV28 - TGTGCCAGCAGTCCAACGACATTGTTCAGATCGGTCAAAGAGACCCAGTACTTC CASSPTTLFRSVKETQYF
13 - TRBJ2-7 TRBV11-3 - TGTGCCAGCAGCTTCGGACTGGGCTACGAGCAGTACTTC CASSFGLGYEQYF
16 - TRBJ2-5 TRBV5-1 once TGCGCCAGCAGCTTGGATGGGGTCGGGGGAGGAGAGACCCAGTACTTC CASSLDGVGGGETQYF
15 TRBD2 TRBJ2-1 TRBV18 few TGTGCCAGCTCCACACCCGGGACTAGCTACAATGAGCAGTTCTTC CASSTPGTSYNEQFF
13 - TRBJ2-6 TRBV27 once TGTGCCAGCAGTTTATTGGGGGCCAACGTCCTGACTTTC CASSLLGANVLTF
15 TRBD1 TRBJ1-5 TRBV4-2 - TGTGCCAGCAGCCAAAACAGGGGGCTAGGTCAGCCCCAGCATTTT CASSQNRGLGQPQHF
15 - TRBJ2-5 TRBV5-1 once TGCGCCAGCAGCTTGTGGCAGGGAGAGGAAGAGACCCAGTACTTC CASSLWQGEEETQYF
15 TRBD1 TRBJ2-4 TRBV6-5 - TGTGCCAGCAGTTACAGTGGGACAGAAGAAAACATTCAGTACTTC CASSYSGTEENIQYF
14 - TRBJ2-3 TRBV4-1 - TGCGCCAGCAGCCAAGATGGGAGAACAGATACGCAGTATTTT CASSQDGRTDTQYF
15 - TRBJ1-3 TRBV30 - TGTGCCTGGAGTGTAGGGACACACTCTGGAAACACCATATATTTT CAWSVGTHSGNTIYF
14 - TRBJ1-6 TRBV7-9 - TGTGCCAGCAGCTTAGTATCAGGGGCCGAGCCCCTCCACTTT CASSLVSGAEPLHF
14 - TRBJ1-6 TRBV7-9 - TGTGCCAGCAGCTTTAGGGGTACAGATTCACCCCTCCACTTT CASSFRGTDSPLHF